Each of the 10 T cell receptor beta chains below was sequenced from the same sample in a study of blood T cell repertoires in COVID-19 (dated by TCRdb to 2018 to 2021). Library preparation was by the immunoSEQ multiplex PCR assay. In its TCRdb copy, this immuneACCESS table keeps in-frame sequences only and misses some clones. Where compared with another copy, unresolved V genes explain less than half of these, and the others have no known cause. This sample comprises 85,000 to 130,000 clones, 82% of them detected only once. Together, the top ten hold about 4.8% of the sample. The sequenced material came from peripheral blood. The receptors come from a man aged 60 to 75 with acute or convalescent COVID-19.

The chain joins TRBV29-1 to TRBJ2-1; 13 bases are shared with TRBD2. Losses at the gene ends were 5 bases for V and 7 bases for J; bases not matched to a gene: 14. Looked up from germline, CDR1 is SQVTM and CDR2 is ANQGSEA. The CDR3 totals 17 residues. The CDR3 coding sequence is TGCAGCGTTCGAAGGGGGACCGGGACTAGCGGGAATAATGAGCAGTTCTTC. It specifies CSVRRGTGTSGNNEQFF.

The chain is built from TRBV15 and TRBJ1-2, with D unclear. This CDR3 is built from 17 residues. CDR1 and CDR2 from the germline V gene are LNHNV and YYDKDF (reference sequence). V was trimmed by 2 bases and J by 0 bases, leaving 16 bases between them. CDR3 loop: CATSRSSGTRANYGYTF. The CDR3 coding sequence is TGTGCCACCAGCAGATCTTCAGGTACTCGAGCTAACTATGGCTACACCTTC.

This chain connects TRBV29-1 to TRBJ2-3, with D possibly matching TRBD1 (6 bases). Germline values: CDR1 SQVTM, CDR2 ANQGSEA. CDR3 length: 14 amino acids. V was cut by 5 bases and J by 2 bases, with 14 bases left in between. CDR3 loop: CSVKETGNTDTQYF. The CDR3 region has the DNA TGCAGCGTTAAGGAAACAGGGAACACAGATACGCAGTATTTT.

This chain links TRBV6-5 with TRBJ2-7; tentatively, D is TRBD2 (5 bases). The V end was cut by 6 bases, the J end by 1 base, with 16 bases between. This CDR3 comprises 15 residues. CDR1 is MNHEY and CDR2 is SVGAGI in the germline V gene. The CDR3, as DNA: TGTGCCAGCAGGCGAGACGGGATGTCTTCCTACGAGCAGTACTTC. Translated, it gives CASRRDGMSSYEQYF.

The chain couples TRBV6-2 or TRBV6-3 to TRBJ2-1; 13 bases are shared with TRBD2. V trimming: 0 bases; J trimming: 12 bases; junction bases outside the gene matches: 14. The CDR3 totals 18 residues. Germline lookup yields CDR1 MNHEY and CDR2 SVGEGT. CDR3 DNA: TGTGCCAGCAGTTACTCTACTAGCGGGAGGGCCGAGTTCCAGCTGCAGTTCTTC. As protein: CASSYSTSGRAEFQLQFF.

The rearrangement links TRBV28 to TRBJ2-2; possible D gene TRBD2, 5 bases. Per germline, CDR1 MDHEN and CDR2 SYDVKM. Trimming took off 9 bases at V and 2 bases at J, with 10 bases between the two ends. The CDR3 consists of 13 residues. CDR3 nucleotide sequence: TGTGCCAGTCTAGCAGAAAACACCGGGGAGCTGTTTTTT. It translates to CASLAENTGELFF.

The gene calls are TRBV19 and TRBJ2-5; TRBD1 agrees at 9 bases. Losses at the gene ends were 4 bases for V and 5 bases for J; bases not matched to a gene: 5. Germline V gene lookup returns CDR1 LNHDA and CDR2 SQIVND (reference sequence). The CDR3 sequence is 14 residues long. For the CDR3, the DNA is TGTGCCAGTAGTAAGGGACAGGGATGGGAGACCCAGTACTTC. Translation: CASSKGQGWETQYF.

The V and J genes are TRBV6-5 and TRBJ1-1, with D unresolved. CDR1 and CDR2 from the germline V gene are MNHEY and SVGAGI. V was trimmed by 3 bases and J by 2 bases, leaving 13 bases between them. CDR3 length: 15 residues. The CDR3 DNA reads TGTGCCAGCAGTTATTCCTGGCAGGCAAACACTGAAGCTTTCTTT. Protein sequence: CASSYSWQANTEAFF.

The chain is built from TRBV30 and TRBJ1-1; possibly TRBD1 for D (5 bases). The CDR3 has 13 residues. V lost 1 base to trimming and J lost 4 bases, with 10 bases between them. Germline V gene data show CDR1 as GTSNPN and CDR2 as SVGIG (reference sequence). CDR3 bases: TGTGCCTGGAGTGCGCAGGGAGGCACTGAAGCTTTCTTT. It codes for CAWSAQGGTEAFF. Full variable domain (remainder filled in from reference TRBV30 and TRBJ1-1): SQTIHQWPATLVQPVGSPLSLECTVEGTSNPNLYWYRQAAGRGLQLLFYSVGIGQISSEVPQNLSASRPQDRQFILSSKKLLLSDSGFYLCAWSAQGGTEAFFGQGTRLTVV.

The CDR3 DNA is TGTGCCAGCAGCTTCTCGACTAGCGGAGGGAAGGTCGCTGGGGCCAACGTCCTGACTTTC. Amino acids: CASSFSTSGGKVAGANVLTF. V gene TRBV6-2 or TRBV6-3 combines with J gene TRBJ2-6, with 9 nucleotides matching TRBD2. The J segment lost 2 bases and the V segment lost 6 bases, leaving 17 bases of the junction unmatched. CDR3 length: 20 amino acids. CDR1 is MNHEY, CDR2 SVGEGT, per germline.